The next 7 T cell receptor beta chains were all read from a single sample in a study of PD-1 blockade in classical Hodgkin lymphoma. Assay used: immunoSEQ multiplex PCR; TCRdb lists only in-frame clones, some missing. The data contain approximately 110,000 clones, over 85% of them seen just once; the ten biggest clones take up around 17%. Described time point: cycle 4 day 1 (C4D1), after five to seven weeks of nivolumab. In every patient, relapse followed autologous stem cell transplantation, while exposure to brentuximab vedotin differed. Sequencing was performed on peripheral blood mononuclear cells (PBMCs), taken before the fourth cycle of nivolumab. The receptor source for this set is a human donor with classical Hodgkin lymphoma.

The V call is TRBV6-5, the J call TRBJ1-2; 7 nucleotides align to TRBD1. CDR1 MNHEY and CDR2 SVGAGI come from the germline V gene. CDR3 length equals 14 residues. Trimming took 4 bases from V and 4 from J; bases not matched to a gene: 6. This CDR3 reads CASSSTWTGYGYTF. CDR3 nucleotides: TGTGCCAGCAGTTCGACCTGGACAGGCTATGGCTACACCTTC.

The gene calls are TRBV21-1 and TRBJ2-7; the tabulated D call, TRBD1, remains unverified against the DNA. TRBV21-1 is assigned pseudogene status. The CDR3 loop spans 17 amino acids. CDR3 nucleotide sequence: TGTGCCAGCAGCAGAAGCTATGACGACAGGGGGCTTAAGGAGCAGTACTTC. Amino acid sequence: CASSRSYDDRGLKEQYF.

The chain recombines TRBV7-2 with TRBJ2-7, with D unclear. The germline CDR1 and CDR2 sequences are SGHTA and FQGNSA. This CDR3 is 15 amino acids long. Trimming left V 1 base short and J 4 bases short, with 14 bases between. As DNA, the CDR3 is TGTGCCAGCAGCTTAGAGTTCGGCAGAAGATACGAGCAGTACTTC. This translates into CASSLEFGRRYEQYF.

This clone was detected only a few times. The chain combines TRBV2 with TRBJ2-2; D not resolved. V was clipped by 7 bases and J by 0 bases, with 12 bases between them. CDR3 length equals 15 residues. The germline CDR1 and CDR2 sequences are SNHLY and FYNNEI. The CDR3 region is CASTFSNANTGELFF. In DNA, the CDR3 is TGTGCCAGCACATTTTCCAATGCGAACACCGGGGAGCTGTTTTTT.

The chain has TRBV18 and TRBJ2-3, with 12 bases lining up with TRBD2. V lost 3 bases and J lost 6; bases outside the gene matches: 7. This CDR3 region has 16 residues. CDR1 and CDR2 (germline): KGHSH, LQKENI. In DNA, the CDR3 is TGTGCCAGCTCACCCTCGACTAGCGGGAGAGTCGATACGCAGTATTTT. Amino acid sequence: CASSPSTSGRVDTQYF.

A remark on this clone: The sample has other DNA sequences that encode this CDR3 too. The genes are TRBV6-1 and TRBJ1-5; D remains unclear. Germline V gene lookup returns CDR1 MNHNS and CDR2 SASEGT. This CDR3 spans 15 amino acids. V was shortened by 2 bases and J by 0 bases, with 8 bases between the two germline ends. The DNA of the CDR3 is TGTGCCAGCAGTGAATCCCCTTATAGCAATCAGCCCCAGCATTTT. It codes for CASSESPYSNQPQHF.

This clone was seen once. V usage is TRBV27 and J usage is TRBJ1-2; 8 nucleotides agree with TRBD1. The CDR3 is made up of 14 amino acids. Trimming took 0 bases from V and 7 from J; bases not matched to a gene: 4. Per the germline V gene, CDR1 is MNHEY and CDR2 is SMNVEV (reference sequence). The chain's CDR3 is CASSLSTQGGGYTF. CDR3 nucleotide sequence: TGTGCCAGCAGTTTATCGACACAGGGGGGTGGCTACACCTTC.